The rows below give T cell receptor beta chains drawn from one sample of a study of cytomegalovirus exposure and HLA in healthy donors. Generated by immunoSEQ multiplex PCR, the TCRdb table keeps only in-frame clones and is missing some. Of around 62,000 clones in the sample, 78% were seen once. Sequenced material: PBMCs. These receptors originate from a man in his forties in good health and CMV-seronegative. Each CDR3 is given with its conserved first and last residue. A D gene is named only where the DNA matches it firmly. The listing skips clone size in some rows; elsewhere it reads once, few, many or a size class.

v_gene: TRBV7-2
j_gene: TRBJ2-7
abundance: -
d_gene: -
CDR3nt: TGTGCCAGCAGCTTAACTATACCCTCCTACGAGCAGTACTTC
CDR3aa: CASSLTIPSYEQYF

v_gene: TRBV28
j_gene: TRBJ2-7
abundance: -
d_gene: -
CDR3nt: TGTGCCAGCAATAGGGGGGGAGCCTACGAGCAGTACTTC
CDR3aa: CASNRGGAYEQYF

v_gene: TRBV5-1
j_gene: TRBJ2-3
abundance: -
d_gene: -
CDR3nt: TGCGCCAGCAGCCGGGGGGCTAGCACAGATACGCAGTATTTT
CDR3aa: CASSRGASTDTQYF

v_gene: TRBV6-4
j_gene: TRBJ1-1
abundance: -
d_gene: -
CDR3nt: TGTGCCAGCTATATGAACACTGAAGCTTTCTTT
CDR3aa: CASYMNTEAFF

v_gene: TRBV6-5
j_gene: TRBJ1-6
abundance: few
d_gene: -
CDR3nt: TGTGCCAGCAGTTACAAGGCGGGGTGGGATTCACCCCTCCACTTT
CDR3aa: CASSYKAGWDSPLHF

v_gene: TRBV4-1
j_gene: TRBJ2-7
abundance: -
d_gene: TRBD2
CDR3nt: TGCGCCAGCAGCCAATTACGGGAGGGGTACGAGCAGTACTTC
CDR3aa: CASSQLREGYEQYF

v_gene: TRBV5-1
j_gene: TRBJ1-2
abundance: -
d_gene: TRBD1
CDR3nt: TGCGCCAGCAGCTTGGCCTCGGGACAGGGGACTGGTGGCTACACCTTC
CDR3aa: CASSLASGQGTGGYTF

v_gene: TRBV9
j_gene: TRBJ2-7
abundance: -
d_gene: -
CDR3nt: TGTGCCAGCAGCGCCGGGACACCGAGCTCCTACGAGCAGTACTTC
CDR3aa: CASSAGTPSSYEQYF

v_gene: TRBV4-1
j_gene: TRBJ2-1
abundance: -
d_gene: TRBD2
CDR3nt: TGCGCCAGCAGCCAGGGACTAGCGGAAACTTACAATGAGCAGTTCTTC
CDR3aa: CASSQGLAETYNEQFF

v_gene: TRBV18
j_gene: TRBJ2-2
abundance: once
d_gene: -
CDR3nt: TGTGCCAGCTCACGACGACAGGAGGTGGACGGGGAGCTGTTTTTT
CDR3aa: CASSRRQEVDGELFF

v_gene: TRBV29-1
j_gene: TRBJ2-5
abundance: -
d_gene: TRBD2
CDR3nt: TGCAGCGTTGAAGAAGAACTAGCGAACCAAGAGACCCAGTACTTC
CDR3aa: CSVEEELANQETQYF

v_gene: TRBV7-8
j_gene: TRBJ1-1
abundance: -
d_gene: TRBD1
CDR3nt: TGTGCCAGCAGCTTGGTCCAGGGGGGTGACACTGAAGCTTTCTTT
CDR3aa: CASSLVQGGDTEAFF

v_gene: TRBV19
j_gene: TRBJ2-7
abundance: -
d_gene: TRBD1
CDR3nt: TGTGCCACCCGGGACAGCTACTACGAGCAGTACTTC
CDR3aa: CATRDSYYEQYF

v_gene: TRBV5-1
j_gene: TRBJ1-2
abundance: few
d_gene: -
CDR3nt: TGCGCCAGCAGCTTGGCCCTCCCGAACTATGGCTACACCTTC
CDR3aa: CASSLALPNYGYTF

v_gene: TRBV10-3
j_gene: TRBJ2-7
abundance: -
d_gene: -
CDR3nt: TGTGCCATCAAAGACGGAGCCTACGAGCAGTACTTC
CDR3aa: CAIKDGAYEQYF

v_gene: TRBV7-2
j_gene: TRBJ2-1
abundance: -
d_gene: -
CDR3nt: TGTGCCAGCAGCCTCTTAGCCGACGAGCAGTTCTTC
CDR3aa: CASSLLADEQFF

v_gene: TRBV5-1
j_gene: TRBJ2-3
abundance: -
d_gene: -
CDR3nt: TGCGCCAGCAGTGGCGGGGGCCGAGACACAGATACGCAGTATTTT
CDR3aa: CASSGGGRDTDTQYF

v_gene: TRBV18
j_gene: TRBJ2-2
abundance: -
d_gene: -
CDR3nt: TGTGCCAGCTCACCAGGCAGAACAGTGAACACCGGGGAGCTGTTTTTT
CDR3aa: CASSPGRTVNTGELFF

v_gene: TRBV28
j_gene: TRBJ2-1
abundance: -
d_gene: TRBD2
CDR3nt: TGTGCCAGCAGTGGTCAAAAGCGGGAGACGACCTACAATGAGCAGTTCTTC
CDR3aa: CASSGQKRETTYNEQFF

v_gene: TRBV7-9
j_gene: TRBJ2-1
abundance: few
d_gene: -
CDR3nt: TGTGCCAGCAGCTTAGGTGGGCAGGGATGGTTCTTC
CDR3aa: CASSLGGQGWFF

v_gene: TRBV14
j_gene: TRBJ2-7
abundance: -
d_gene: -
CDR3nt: TGTGCCAGCAGCCAAGTTCGGTACGAGCAGTACTTC
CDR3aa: CASSQVRYEQYF

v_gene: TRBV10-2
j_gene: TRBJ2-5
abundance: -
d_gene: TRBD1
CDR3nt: TGCGCCAGCAGTGAGGACAGGGGGGGGACCCAGTACTTC
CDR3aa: CASSEDRGGTQYF

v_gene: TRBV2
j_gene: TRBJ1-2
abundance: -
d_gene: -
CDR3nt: TGTGCCAGCAGTGAAAGGCAGGGGAAGTATGGCTACACCTTC
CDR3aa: CASSERQGKYGYTF

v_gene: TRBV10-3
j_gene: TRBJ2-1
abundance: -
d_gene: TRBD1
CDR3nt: TGTGCCATCTCAGGGGGAAACTCCTACAATGAGCAGTTCTTC
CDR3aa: CAISGGNSYNEQFF

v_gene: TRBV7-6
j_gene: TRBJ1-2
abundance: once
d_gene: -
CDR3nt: TGTGCCAGCAGCTTGTCCAGGGGTGGCGGCTATGGCTACACCTTC
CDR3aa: CASSLSRGGGYGYTF

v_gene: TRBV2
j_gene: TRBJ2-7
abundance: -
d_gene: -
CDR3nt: TGTGCCAGCAGAGAGGACACAACCTACGAGCAGTACTTC
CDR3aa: CASREDTTYEQYF

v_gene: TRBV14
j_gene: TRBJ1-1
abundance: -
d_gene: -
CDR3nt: TGTGCCAGCAGCCAAGAGAGGGTTTTGGCTTTCTTT
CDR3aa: CASSQERVLAFF

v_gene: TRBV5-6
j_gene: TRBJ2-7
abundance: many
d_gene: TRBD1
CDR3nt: TGTGCCAGCAGCTTTCCGCCGAACAGGGGGGACGCCTACGAGCAGTACTTC
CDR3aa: CASSFPPNRGDAYEQYF

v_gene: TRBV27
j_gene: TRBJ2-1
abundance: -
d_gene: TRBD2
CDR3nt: TGTGCCTCTGGGGGGGGTCAAGGGACCTACAATGAGCAGTTCTTC
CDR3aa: CASGGGQGTYNEQFF

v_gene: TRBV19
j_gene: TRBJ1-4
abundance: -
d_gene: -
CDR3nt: TGTGCCAGTAGTTGGAGTCTTACAGGGAGGGGAAAACTGTTTTTT
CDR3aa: CASSWSLTGRGKLFF

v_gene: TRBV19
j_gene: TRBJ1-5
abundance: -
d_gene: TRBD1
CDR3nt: TGTGCCAGTAGCCTCCGACAGGGGCAAATGCCCCAGCATTTT
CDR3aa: CASSLRQGQMPQHF

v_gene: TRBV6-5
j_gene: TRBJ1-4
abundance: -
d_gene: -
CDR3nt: TGTGCCAGCAGTTACTCAGGGGTTAATGAAAAACTGTTTTTT
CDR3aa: CASSYSGVNEKLFF

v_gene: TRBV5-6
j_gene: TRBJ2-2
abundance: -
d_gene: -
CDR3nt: TGTGCCAGCAGTATCCGCCGGCGGGGCACCGGGGAGCTGTTTTTT
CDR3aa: CASSIRRRGTGELFF

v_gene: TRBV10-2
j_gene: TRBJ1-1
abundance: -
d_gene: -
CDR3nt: TGCGCCAGCAGTGATCTAAACACTGAAGCTTTCTTT
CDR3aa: CASSDLNTEAFF

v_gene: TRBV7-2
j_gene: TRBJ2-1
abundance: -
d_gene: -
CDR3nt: TGTGCCAGCAGCTTATGGAGTAATTCCTACAATGAGCAGTTCTTC
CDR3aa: CASSLWSNSYNEQFF

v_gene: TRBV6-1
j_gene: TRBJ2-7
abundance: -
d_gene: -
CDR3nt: TGTGTCAGCAGGGGCAGGGGTCAGGGCGAGCAGTACTTC
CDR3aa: CVSRGRGQGEQYF

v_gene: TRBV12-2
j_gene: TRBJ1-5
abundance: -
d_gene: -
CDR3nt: TGTGCAAGTCGCTTAGCGAAGAAAGGGGCCACCCGCAATCAGCCCCAGCATTTT
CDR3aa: CASRLAKKGATRNQPQHF

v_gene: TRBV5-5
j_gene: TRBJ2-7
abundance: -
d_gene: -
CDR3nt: TGTGCCAGCAGCGCCAGTAGGGGGGAGCAGTACTTC
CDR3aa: CASSASRGEQYF

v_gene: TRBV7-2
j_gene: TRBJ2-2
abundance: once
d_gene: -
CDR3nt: TGTGCCAGCAGCTTAACCACTAGAACGAACACCGGGGAGCTGTTTTTT
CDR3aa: CASSLTTRTNTGELFF

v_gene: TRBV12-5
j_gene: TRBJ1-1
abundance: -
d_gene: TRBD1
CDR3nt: TGTGCTAGTGCCCATCACAGGGGGGCCTTGAACACTGAAGCTTTCTTT
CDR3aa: CASAHHRGALNTEAFF

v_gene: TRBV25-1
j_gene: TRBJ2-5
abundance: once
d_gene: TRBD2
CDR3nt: TGTGCCAGCAGTGTGCGGGAGGGAGGGGAGACCCAGTACTTC
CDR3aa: CASSVREGGETQYF

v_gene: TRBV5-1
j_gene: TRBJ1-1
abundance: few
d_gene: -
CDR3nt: TGCGCCAGCAGCTTCCACAGGGCCCCAAACACTGAAGCTTTCTTT
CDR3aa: CASSFHRAPNTEAFF

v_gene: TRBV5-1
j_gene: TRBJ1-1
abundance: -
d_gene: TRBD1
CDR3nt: TGCGCCAGCAGCCAGTCAACAACAGACAGGGCTCGCACTGAAGCTTTCTTT
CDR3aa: CASSQSTTDRARTEAFF

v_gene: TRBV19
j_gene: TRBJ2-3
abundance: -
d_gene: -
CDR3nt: TGTGCCAGTAGTATGCGAGGCGGCCCGACAGATACGCAGTATTTT
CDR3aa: CASSMRGGPTDTQYF

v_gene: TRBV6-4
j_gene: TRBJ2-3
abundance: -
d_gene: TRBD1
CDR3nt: TGTGCCAGCAGTCCGGGACAGGCAAGCACAGATACGCAGTATTTT
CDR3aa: CASSPGQASTDTQYF